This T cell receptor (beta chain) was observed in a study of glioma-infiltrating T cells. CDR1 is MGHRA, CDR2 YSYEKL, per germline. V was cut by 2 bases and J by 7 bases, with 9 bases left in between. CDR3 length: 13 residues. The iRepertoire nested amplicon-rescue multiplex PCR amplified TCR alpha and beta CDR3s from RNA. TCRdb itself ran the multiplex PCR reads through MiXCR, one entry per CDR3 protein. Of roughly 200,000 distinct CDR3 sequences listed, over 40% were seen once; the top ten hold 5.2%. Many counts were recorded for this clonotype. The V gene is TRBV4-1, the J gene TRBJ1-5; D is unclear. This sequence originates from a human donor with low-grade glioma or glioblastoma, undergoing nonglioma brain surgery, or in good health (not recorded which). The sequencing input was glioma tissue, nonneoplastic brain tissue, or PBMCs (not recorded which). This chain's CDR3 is CASSQNTGQPQHF. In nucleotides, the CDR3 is TGCGCCAGCAGCCAAAATACGGGGCAGCCCCAGCATTTT.